These 23 T cell receptor beta chains were sequenced from one sample in a study of Ad26.COV2.S vaccination and SARS-CoV-2 variants. The treatment: roughly 19 received Ad26.COV2.S at low or high dose, single or two shots; 5 received placebo; per-sample allocation not given. Specimens were obtained on day 63 following the first vaccine or placebo injection. Some clones are missing from TCRdb's copy, which holds only in-frame ones; the method was immunoSEQ multiplex PCR. The repertoire holds some 250,000 clones, with roughly 90% as singletons. This specimen was peripheral blood, taken in a trial of Ad26.COV2.S vaccine versus placebo. Every receptor here comes from a person aged 18-60 years who received the Ad26.COV2.S COVID-19 vaccine or a placebo.

The gene calls are TRBV3-1 (or the pseudogene TRBV3-2) and TRBJ1-2; 8 bases map to TRBD1. The CDR3 covers 14 residues. The V and J ends lost 5 bases and 2 bases, in that order; junction bases with no gene match: 4. Germline loops: CDR1 LGHDT, CDR2 YNNKEL (reference sequence). The chain's CDR3 is CASSTRTGNYGYTF. CDR3 DNA sequence: TGTGCCAGCAGCACCCGGACAGGGAACTATGGCTACACCTTC.

The table lists this clone with a count of one. The gene calls are TRBV6-1 and TRBJ2-7; D might be TRBD1 (6 bases). V dropped 1 base and J dropped 3 bases, with 10 bases sitting between them. The CDR3 is 14 residues long. Germline V lookup: CDR1 MNHNS, CDR2 SASEGT. The CDR3 bases are TGTGCCAGCAGTGAAGGGACAGAGATCTACGAGCAGTACTTC. This gives the protein CASSEGTEIYEQYF.

The chain links TRBV2 to TRBJ2-1; no clear D. The germline gives CDR1 SNHLY, CDR2 FYNNEI. Trimming shortened V by 4 bases and J by 6 bases, and 4 bases separated the two germline ends. The CDR3 contains 11 residues. CDR3 loop: CASSGLNEQFF. DNA for the CDR3: TGTGCCAGCAGTGGTCTCAATGAGCAGTTCTTC.

The genes are TRBV29-1 and TRBJ1-1, with D possibly being TRBD1 (5 bases). Trimming pared 4 bases from V and 1 base from J, leaving 7 bases between. The CDR3 is 12 amino acids. Germline V lookup: CDR1 SQVTM, CDR2 ANQGSEA. The CDR3 DNA reads as TGCAGCGTTGTGGACAAGAACACTGAAGCTTTCTTT. It translates to CSVVDKNTEAFF.

This chain joins TRBV28 and TRBJ1-5; a possible D gene is TRBD1 (5 bases). V lost 6 bases to trimming and J lost 1 base, with 10 bases between them. This CDR3 region has 14 residues. The germline V gene has CDR1 MDHEN and CDR2 SYDVKM. The CDR3 spells CASRRQGSNQPQHF. DNA for the CDR3: TGTGCCAGCAGGAGGCAGGGAAGCAATCAGCCCCAGCATTTT.

The chain combines TRBV6-5 with TRBJ2-2, with 7 bases identical to TRBD2. The CDR3 is 15 residues long. Unmatched junction bases numbered 5, after V lost 2 bases and J lost 5 bases. In germline, CDR1 is MNHEY, CDR2 SVGAGI. CDR3 protein: CASSYEGAGTGELFF. The CDR3 DNA reads as TGTGCCAGCAGTTACGAGGGAGCGGGAACCGGGGAGCTGTTTTTT.

This rearrangement joins TRBV6-2 or TRBV6-3 to TRBJ2-7; 8 bases match TRBD1. Looked up from germline, CDR1 is MNHEY and CDR2 is SVGEGT. With 5 bases clipped from V and 7 bases from J, the junction kept 7 bases outside the gene matches. CDR3 size: 13 residues. CDR3 nucleotides: TGTGCCAGCAGTGGGGGACAGGTCGGTGAGCAGTACTTC. This encodes CASSGGQVGEQYF.

This chain joins TRBV7-2 and TRBJ2-7, with D perhaps matching TRBD2 (6 bases). The CDR3 has 14 amino acids. V was pared by 1 base and J by 4 bases, with 11 bases between. Germline CDR1 is SGHTA and CDR2 is FQGNSA. The CDR3 loop reads CASSLVAGGYEQYF. CDR3 sequence (DNA): TGTGCCAGCAGCTTAGTGGCCGGAGGGTACGAGCAGTACTTC.

The V gene is TRBV28, the J gene TRBJ1-1, with D possibly matching TRBD1 (6 bases). Germline V gives CDR1 MDHEN, CDR2 SYDVKM. V was clipped by 5 bases and J by 7 bases, with 32 bases between them. The CDR3 loop spans 19 amino acids. Here the CDR3 reads CASSQIQFRGPASLVEAFF. Written as DNA, the CDR3 is TGTGCCAGCAGTCAGATTCAATTCAGGGGCCCGGCATCCCTTGTTGAAGCTTTCTTT.

J is TRBJ2-7 and V is TRBV28; tentatively, D is TRBD2 (6 bases). In germline, CDR1 is MDHEN, CDR2 SYDVKM. Deletions cut 8 bases from V and 6 bases from J, with 20 bases between. This CDR3 has 14 residues. Here the CDR3 reads CASPAPGTSGEQYF. The CDR3 bases are TGTGCCAGCCCAGCCCCTGGGACTTCCGGCGAGCAGTACTTC.

The V gene is TRBV24-1, the J gene TRBJ2-3, with 9 bases aligning to TRBD2. The CDR3 loop spans 13 amino acids. Germline V gene data show CDR1 as KGHDR and CDR2 as SFDVKD. With 9 bases clipped from V and 4 bases from J, the junction kept 4 bases outside the gene matches. The CDR3 region is CATAGGLADTQYF. DNA of the CDR3: TGTGCCACCGCGGGGGGGCTTGCAGATACGCAGTATTTT.

The V gene is TRBV25-1, the J gene TRBJ2-1; the D gene could be TRBD1 or TRBD2 (6 bases each). CDR3 length: 14 amino acids. The V and J ends lost 1 base and 8 bases respectively, with 12 bases between them. Germline V gene data show CDR1 as MGHDK and CDR2 as SYGVNS. Here the CDR3 reads CASSEFGGRDEQFF. The CDR3 bases are TGTGCCAGCAGTGAATTTGGGGGGCGCGATGAGCAGTTCTTC.

This rearrangement joins TRBV7-8 to TRBJ1-5; D remains unclear. Looked up from germline, CDR1 is SGHVS and CDR2 is FQNEAQ. V was clipped by 5 bases and J by 4 bases, with 6 bases between them. This CDR3 contains 12 residues. This CDR3 reads CASSPTNQPQHF. In DNA form, the CDR3 reads TGTGCCAGCAGCCCGACTAATCAGCCCCAGCATTTT.

Here the CDR3 reads CASSPVTSGDSDTQYF. In nucleotides, the CDR3 is TGTGCCAGCAGCCCGGTTACCAGCGGAGACTCAGATACGCAGTATTTT. J is TRBJ2-3 and V is TRBV4-2, with D possibly being TRBD2 (5 bases). V was shortened by 4 bases and J by 4 bases, with 18 bases between the two germline ends. This CDR3 is built from 16 residues. The germline CDR1 and CDR2 sequences are LGHNA and YNFKEQ.

A single count supports this clone. J is TRBJ2-7 and V is TRBV3-1 (or the pseudogene TRBV3-2), with 12 bases aligning to TRBD2. V lost 1 base, J lost 7 bases, and 5 bases stayed unmatched. CDR3 size: 15 residues. The germline gives CDR1 LGHDT, CDR2 YNNKEL (reference sequence). The CDR3 loop is CASSQGTSGVGEQYF. CDR3 DNA: TGTGCCAGCAGCCAAGGGACTAGCGGGGTGGGGGAGCAGTACTTC.

V gene TRBV5-1 combines with J gene TRBJ2-7, with TRBD2 matching 12 bases. The CDR3 has 16 amino acids. Looked up from germline, CDR1 is SGHRS and CDR2 is YFSETQ. The V gene end was trimmed by 4 bases and the J gene end by 7 bases; junction bases not matched to a gene: 12. The CDR3 DNA reads TGCGCCAGCAGCCCCGGACTAGCGGGATTACCTGGGGAGCAGTACTTC. This translates into CASSPGLAGLPGEQYF. Full variable domain (rest looked up from reference TRBV5-1 and TRBJ2-7): KAGVTQTPRYLIKTRGQQVTLSCSPISGHRSVSWYQQTPGQGLQFLFEYFSETQRNKGNFPGRFSGRQFSNSRSEMNVSTLELGDSALYLCASSPGLAGLPGEQYFGPGTRLTVT.

J is TRBJ1-4 and V is TRBV19; the D gene is possibly TRBD1 (6 bases). Germline V gene sequence: CDR1 LNHDA, CDR2 SQIVND (reference sequence). The germline V and J ends were trimmed by 3 bases and 5 bases, with 13 bases remaining between them. The CDR3 is made up of 15 amino acids. CDR3 region: CASSILRTENEKLFF. CDR3 DNA: TGTGCCAGTAGTATCTTACGGACAGAAAATGAAAAACTGTTTTTT.

The rearrangement uses TRBV3-1 (or the pseudogene TRBV3-2) and TRBJ2-1, with D possibly TRBD1 on 6 matching bases. The length of the CDR3 is 15 residues. Germline V CDR1 and CDR2: LGHDT, YNNKEL (reference sequence). Trimming took off 1 base at V and 12 bases at J, with 19 bases between the two ends. The CDR3 protein is CASSQARDMGRWQFF. DNA for the CDR3: TGTGCCAGCAGCCAAGCCCGGGACATGGGTCGATGGCAGTTCTTC.

This clone came up once. The rearrangement links TRBV18 to TRBJ1-1; D is unclear. V was cut by 2 bases and J by 1 base, with 8 bases left in between. The V gene's germline CDR1 is KGHSH and CDR2 LQKENI. The CDR3 length is 14 residues. CDR3 in amino acids: CASSPEAGNTEAFF. The CDR3, as DNA: TGTGCCAGCTCACCAGAGGCCGGGAACACTGAAGCTTTCTTT.

This sequence joins TRBV28 and TRBJ2-4; 16 bases are a match to TRBD2. The germline CDR1 and CDR2 sequences are MDHEN and SYDVKM. The CDR3 loop spans 17 amino acids. Trimming removed 6 bases from V and 6 bases from J; junction bases left unmatched: 8. The CDR3 nucleotides are TGTGCCAGCAGACCCCCGGGACTAGCGGGAGGGCGAAACATTCAGTACTTC. This gives the protein CASRPPGLAGGRNIQYF.

This clone was observed a single time. The J gene is TRBJ2-6, the V gene TRBV6-1; the D is unclear. This CDR3 has 15 amino acids. From germline, CDR1 is MNHNS and CDR2 SASEGT. The ends were cut back, 2 bases at V and 2 bases at J, with 7 bases in the middle. The CDR3 DNA is TGTGCCAGCAGTGAAACTGTGACTGGGGCCAACGTCCTGACTTTC. Translating it yields CASSETVTGANVLTF.

This clone was seen only once. This chain uses TRBV7-9 with TRBJ2-7; the D gene is possibly TRBD1 (6 bases). The CDR3 totals 15 residues. V lost 0 bases and J 5 bases, leaving 14 bases between the germline ends. Germline V CDR1 and CDR2: SEHNR, FQNEAQ (reference sequence). The CDR3 DNA is TGTGCCAGCAGCTTAGCGCGGGCAGGGGCCGACGAGCAGTACTTC. It is translated as CASSLARAGADEQYF.

The chain joins TRBV9 to TRBJ2-3; 9 bases match TRBD2. CDR1 and CDR2 (germline): SGDLS, YYNGEE. The CDR3 has 15 amino acids. After removal of 2 bases from V and 5 bases from J, the junction contained 6 bases not matched to a gene. The CDR3 region has the DNA TGTGCCAGCAGCGTGTCGGCGGGAGGGCAAGATACGCAGTATTTT. Translated, it gives CASSVSAGGQDTQYF.